The entry below gives a single TCR beta chain sequence along with its context. The antigen is undetermined. The source of the sample is a study of T cells in localized non-small cell lung cancer. Study-level findings and limits: Median about 58 top-100 tumor clones were shared with paired adjacent lung.

The repertoire was sequenced with immunoSEQ multiplex PCR; TCRdb's copy has only in-frame clones and lacks some. The data show tens of thousands of clones, 70% to 90% seen once. Per germline, CDR1 SGHNT and CDR2 YENEEA. The CDR3 spans 13 residues. The V end was cut by 5 bases, the J end by 2 bases, with 7 bases between. V gene TRBV11-3 combines with J gene TRBJ2-1; D is possibly TRBD2 (5 bases). The sample was peripheral blood, taken before any cancer treatment. This receptor was obtained from a female donor over 55 with stage I lung adenocarcinoma. The CDR3, as DNA: TGTGCCAGCAGCGGGGAGACCTACAATGAGCAGTTCTTC. This gives the protein CASSGETYNEQFF.